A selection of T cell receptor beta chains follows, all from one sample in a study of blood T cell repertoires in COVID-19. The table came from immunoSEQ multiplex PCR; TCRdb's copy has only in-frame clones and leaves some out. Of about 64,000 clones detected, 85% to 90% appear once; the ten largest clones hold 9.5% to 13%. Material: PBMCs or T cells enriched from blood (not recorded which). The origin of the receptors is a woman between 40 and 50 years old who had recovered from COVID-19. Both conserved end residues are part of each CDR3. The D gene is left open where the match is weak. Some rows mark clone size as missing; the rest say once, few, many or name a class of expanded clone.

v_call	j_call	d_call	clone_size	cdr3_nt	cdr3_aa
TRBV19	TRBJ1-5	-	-	TGTGCCAGTAAGGGTTTACAGGGCCCCAATCAGCCCCAGCATTTT	CASKGLQGPNQPQHF
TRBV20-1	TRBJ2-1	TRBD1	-	TGCAGTGCTAGTTCAGGGGGCGATGAGCAGTTCTTC	CSASSGGDEQFF
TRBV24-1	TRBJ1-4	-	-	TGTGCCACCAGTGATAGTTCCCGCGGGGGAGAAAAACTGTTTTTT	CATSDSSRGGEKLFF
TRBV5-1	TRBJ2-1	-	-	TGCGCCAGCAGCTTGTGGAAAGGGGAGGACAATGAGCAGTTCTTC	CASSLWKGEDNEQFF
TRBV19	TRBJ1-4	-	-	TGTGCCAGTAGTACGGGAGGGGAGGGGAAACTGTTTTTT	CASSTGGEGKLFF
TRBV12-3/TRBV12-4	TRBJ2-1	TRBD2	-	TGTGCCAGCAGCCGGGGGGATGAGCAGTTCTTC	CASSRGDEQFF
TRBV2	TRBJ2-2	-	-	TGTGCCAGCAGTGAATTAGAAGCCGGGGAGCTGTTTTTT	CASSELEAGELFF
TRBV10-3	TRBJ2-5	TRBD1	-	TGTGCCATCAGTGAGTCGCGACAGGGGAGCCAAGAGACCCAGTACTTC	CAISESRQGSQETQYF
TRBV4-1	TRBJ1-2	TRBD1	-	TGCGCCAGCAGCCAATCGGGGACAGGGGGCGATGGCTACACCTTC	CASSQSGTGGDGYTF
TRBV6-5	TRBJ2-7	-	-	TGTGCCAGCGGCCGGACGACTACCTACGAGCAGTACTTC	CASGRTTTYEQYF
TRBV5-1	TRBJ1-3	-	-	TGCGCCAGCAGCCCTAGACAGGCCCGCTCTGGAAACACCATATATTTT	CASSPRQARSGNTIYF
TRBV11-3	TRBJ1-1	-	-	TGTGCCAGCAGCGACCGGACAGCGAACACTGAAGCTTTCTTT	CASSDRTANTEAFF
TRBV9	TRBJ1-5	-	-	TGTGCCAGCAGCGTAGCTTTCCGTCCCAGGGTCAGCAATCAGCCCCAGCATTTT	CASSVAFRPRVSNQPQHF
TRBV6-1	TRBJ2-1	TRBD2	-	TGTGCCAGCAGTGAAGTAGCGGGGGGGCCCAATGAGCAGTTCTTC	CASSEVAGGPNEQFF
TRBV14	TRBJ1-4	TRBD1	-	TGTGCCAGCAGCCAACCGGTGACAGGGAGGCAAGAAAAACTGTTTTTT	CASSQPVTGRQEKLFF
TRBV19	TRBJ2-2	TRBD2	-	TGTGCCAGTAGTCCGGGACTAGGAACCGGGGAGCTGTTTTTT	CASSPGLGTGELFF
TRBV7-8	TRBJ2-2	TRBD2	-	TGTGCCAGCAGCCCCCGGACTAGCGGGGGGGGCACCGGGGAGCTGTTTTTT	CASSPRTSGGGTGELFF
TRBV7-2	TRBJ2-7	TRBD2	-	TGTGCCAGCAGCCGGGTACTAGCGAACTACGAGCAGTACTTC	CASSRVLANYEQYF
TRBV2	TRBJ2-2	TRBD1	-	TGTGCCAGCCAGATATGGACAGGGACGAACACCGGGGAGCTGTTTTTT	CASQIWTGTNTGELFF
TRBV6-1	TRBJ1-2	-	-	TGTGCCAGCAGTGTAGCTTACGGGGGAGGGGGCTACACCTTC	CASSVAYGGGGYTF
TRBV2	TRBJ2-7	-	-	TGTGCCAGCAGCCGTGATAGCAGGGATGACGAGCAGTACTTC	CASSRDSRDDEQYF
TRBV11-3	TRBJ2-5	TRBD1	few	TGTGCCAGCAGCTTAACGTTTCAGGACAGGGGGCAAGAGACCCAGTACTTC	CASSLTFQDRGQETQYF
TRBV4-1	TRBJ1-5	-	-	TGCGCCAGCAGCCAAGAGGAGGGGATTAATTTTCAGCCCCAGCATTTT	CASSQEEGINFQPQHF
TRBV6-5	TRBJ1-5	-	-	TGTGCCAGCAGTTACCGCAGGTATAGCAATCAGCCCCAGCATTTT	CASSYRRYSNQPQHF
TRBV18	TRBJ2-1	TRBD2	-	TGTGCCAGCTCACCAGCTGGGACTAGCAACCACAATGAGCAGTTCTTC	CASSPAGTSNHNEQFF
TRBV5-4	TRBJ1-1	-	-	TGTGCCAGCAGCTTAGACGGGGGGGACACTGAAGCTTTCTTT	CASSLDGGDTEAFF
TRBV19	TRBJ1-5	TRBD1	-	TGTGCCAGTAGTGAACTAAACCAGGGGGCCCTAAGCAATCAGCCCCAGCATTTT	CASSELNQGALSNQPQHF
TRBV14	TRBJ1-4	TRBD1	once	TGTGCCAGCAGCCTTTCCGGGACAGGGGGCGCAAAGCTGTTTTTT	CASSLSGTGGAKLFF
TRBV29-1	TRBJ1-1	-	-	TGCAGCGTTGAGGAGGACGGAGAGAACACTGAAGCTTTCTTT	CSVEEDGENTEAFF
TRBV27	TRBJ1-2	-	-	TGTGCCAGCAGTCCCCCCGGGGGGGGTCGATATGGCTACACCTTC	CASSPPGGGRYGYTF
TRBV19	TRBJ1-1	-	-	TGTGCCAGTAGTACTCAGATGAACACTGAAGCTTTCTTT	CASSTQMNTEAFF
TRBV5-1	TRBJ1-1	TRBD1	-	TGCGCCAGCAGCCGAGGACAGGGGGACACTGAAGCTTTCTTT	CASSRGQGDTEAFF
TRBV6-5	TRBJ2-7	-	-	TGTGCCAGCAGTTCCCCGACAGGCTCCTACGAGCAGTACTTC	CASSSPTGSYEQYF
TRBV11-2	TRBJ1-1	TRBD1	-	TGTGCCAGCAGCTTCGGGCAGGGGGGTGGTGAAGCTTTCTTT	CASSFGQGGGEAFF
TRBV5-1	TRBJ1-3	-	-	TGCGCCAGCAGCTTGTGGCAGGGCGGTGGAAACACCATATATTTT	CASSLWQGGGNTIYF
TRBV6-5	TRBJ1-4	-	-	TGTGCCAGCAGCCGCGCAAGAAGCGAAAAACTGTTTTTT	CASSRARSEKLFF
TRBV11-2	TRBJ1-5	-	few	TGTGCCAGCAGCCAGCAGGGAGGTCAGCCCCAGCATTTT	CASSQQGGQPQHF
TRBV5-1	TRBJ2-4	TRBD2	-	TGCGCCAGCAGAACAACTAGCGGGGATAACATTCAGTACTTC	CASRTTSGDNIQYF
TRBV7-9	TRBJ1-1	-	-	TGTGCCGGATCACGGGGGGACACTGAAGCTTTCTTT	CAGSRGDTEAFF
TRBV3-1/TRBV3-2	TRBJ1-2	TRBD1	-	TGTGCCAGCAGCCACCGGACAGGGCGCGGCTACACCTTC	CASSHRTGRGYTF
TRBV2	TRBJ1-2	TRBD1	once	TGTGCCAGCAGTGTGGACCCAACAGGGGACAAGCCCTATGGCTACACCTTC	CASSVDPTGDKPYGYTF
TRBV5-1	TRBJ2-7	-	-	TGCGCCAGCAGCAAGGACAGTTCCTACGAGCAGTACTTC	CASSKDSSYEQYF
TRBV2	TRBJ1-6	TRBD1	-	TGTGCCAGCAGTGAAGTTGGGGGACAGGGTAATTCACCCCTCCACTTT	CASSEVGGQGNSPLHF
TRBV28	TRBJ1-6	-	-	TGTGCCAGCAGTTTAAGTGGCAGGGTTTTTTCACCCCTCCACTTT	CASSLSGRVFSPLHF
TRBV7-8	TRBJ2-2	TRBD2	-	TGTGCCAGCAGCTCCAGGGAGGGCGGGGAGCCCCTGGGGCTGTTTTTT	CASSSREGGEPLGLFF
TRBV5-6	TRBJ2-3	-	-	TGTGCCAGCAGCTTGGTCGCGGATACGCAGTATTTT	CASSLVADTQYF
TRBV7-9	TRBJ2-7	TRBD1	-	TGTGCCAGCAGCCCCGGGACAGGGTTTATCTACGAGCAGTACTTC	CASSPGTGFIYEQYF
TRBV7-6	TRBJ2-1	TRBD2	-	TGTGCCAGCAGCTCTACTAGCGAAAGCTCCTACAATGAGCAGTTCTTC	CASSSTSESSYNEQFF
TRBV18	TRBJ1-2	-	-	TGTGCCAGCTCATCGGACAGCTATGGCTACACCTTC	CASSSDSYGYTF
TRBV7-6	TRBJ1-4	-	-	TGTGCCAGCAGCTTAGCACCCTCAGGGAAGGCGCTGTTTTTT	CASSLAPSGKALFF
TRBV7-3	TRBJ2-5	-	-	TGTGCCAGCAGCTTAAATGTTCGGGAGACCCAGTACTTC	CASSLNVRETQYF
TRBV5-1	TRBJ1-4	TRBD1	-	TGCGCCAGCAGCCCAGACAGGGGGCTTGCAACTAATGAAAAACTGTTTTTT	CASSPDRGLATNEKLFF
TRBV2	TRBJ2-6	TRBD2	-	TGTGCCAGCACGGGGGGGCCCGGGGCCAACGTCCTGACTTTC	CASTGGPGANVLTF